This TCR beta chain was profiled in a study of T cell responses to AZD1222 COVID-19 vaccine. Assay: immunoSEQ multiplex PCR; the TCRdb copy retains only in-frame clones and omits some. The sample carries 150,000 or so clones, 80% to 90% recorded once. CDR3 length: 13 amino acids. Germline V CDR1 and CDR2: LNHDA, SQIVND (reference sequence). V lost 7 bases and J lost 6, with 15 bases in between. Material: peripheral blood, obtained on day 0 of AZD1222 vaccination. The source of this sequence is an adult in good health. The chain is built from TRBV19 and TRBJ1-2, with TRBD1 as a possible D gene (5 bases). CDR3 bases: TGTGCCAGTATGACGAGGGGAGGAGATGGCTACACCTTC. Protein product: CASMTRGGDGYTF.